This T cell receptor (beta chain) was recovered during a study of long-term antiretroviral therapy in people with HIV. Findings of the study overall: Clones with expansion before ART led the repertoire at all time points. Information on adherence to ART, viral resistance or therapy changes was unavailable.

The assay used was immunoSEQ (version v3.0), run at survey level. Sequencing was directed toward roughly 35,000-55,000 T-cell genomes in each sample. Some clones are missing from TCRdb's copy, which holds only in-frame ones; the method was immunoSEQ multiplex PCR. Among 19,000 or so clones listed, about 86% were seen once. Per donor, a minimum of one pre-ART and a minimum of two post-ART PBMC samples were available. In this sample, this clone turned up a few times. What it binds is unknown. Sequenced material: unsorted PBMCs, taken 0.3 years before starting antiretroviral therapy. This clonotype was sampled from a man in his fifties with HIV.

The CDR3 reads CASSLVSHTEAFF. The CDR3 nucleotides are TGTGCCAGCAGCTTAGTAAGCCACACTGAAGCTTTCTTT. The chain links TRBV7-3 to TRBJ1-1; D is uncertain. The CDR3 spans 13 residues. The germline CDR1 and CDR2 sequences are SGHTA and FQGTGA. Trimming took off 2 bases at V and 3 bases at J, with 7 bases between the two ends.